A single sample is the source of the 5 T cell receptor beta chains below, sequenced in a study of blood T cell repertoires in COVID-19. Assay: immunoSEQ multiplex PCR; the TCRdb copy retains only in-frame clones and omits some. Of more than 70,000 clones in the sample, around 79% are singletons; the top ten hold approximately 24%. Sequenced input: peripheral blood. These receptors were obtained from a human donor in a cohort sampled during active COVID-19.

V and J are TRBV27 and TRBJ2-5; 11 positions match TRBD1. Germline CDR1 and CDR2: MNHEY and SMNVEV (reference sequence). This CDR3 spans 15 amino acids. Trimming cost V 6 bases and J 5 bases; bases outside gene matches: 8. The CDR3 DNA reads as TGTGCCAGCAGGACTGGACAGGGGGCGTTTGAGACCCAGTACTTC. Protein sequence: CASRTGQGAFETQYF.

For the CDR3, the DNA is TGTGCCAGCAGCCCCGGGGGACAGGGTTACACCGGGGAGCTGTTTTTT. Amino acids: CASSPGGQGYTGELFF. The gene calls are TRBV5-4 and TRBJ2-2; 9 bases are shared with TRBD1. The germline CDR1 and CDR2 sequences are SGHNT and YYREEE (reference sequence). The length of the CDR3 is 16 residues. The trim removed 4 bases at V and 3 bases at J, leaving 7 bases unmatched.

This clone was seen only once. The chain has TRBV5-3 and TRBJ1-4; the match to TRBD1 covers 7 bases. TRBV5-3 carries the ORF label, with uncertain function. The length of the CDR3 is 14 residues. The V and J ends lost 4 bases and 8 bases, in that order; junction bases with no gene match: 8. DNA of the CDR3: TGTGCCAGAAGCCCAACGAGGGGGCGCGAAAAACTGTTTTTT. Amino acids: CARSPTRGREKLFF.

The V gene is TRBV6-5, the J gene TRBJ2-7; D ambiguous. Trimming left V 6 bases short and J 3 bases short, with 6 bases between. From germline, CDR1 is MNHEY and CDR2 SVGAGI. The CDR3 runs to 11 residues. In nucleotides, the CDR3 is TGTGCCAGCAGGAAGCTCTACGAGCAGTACTTC. The encoded protein is CASRKLYEQYF.

This clone was picked up one time. The rearrangement uses TRBV5-6 and TRBJ2-3; tentatively, D is TRBD2 (6 bases). The germline V gene has CDR1 SGHDT and CDR2 YYEEEE. This CDR3 has 16 residues. Trimming shortened V by 2 bases and J by 2 bases, and 15 bases separated the two germline ends. CDR3 region: CASSFPRDSYTDTQYF. Here the CDR3 DNA reads TGTGCCAGCAGCTTCCCTCGGGACTCCTACACAGATACGCAGTATTTT.